This T cell receptor beta chain is from a study of blood T cell repertoires in COVID-19. The overall study: Samples taken during acute and convalescent COVID-19 were collected in the United States, Italy and Spain. In each case, the material was cDNA or gDNA derived from T cells, B-cell-depleted T cells, or PBMCs.

As processed by the authors: Amplification with reference gene primers provided the estimates of nucleated cell counts. The assay was immunoSEQ multiplex PCR, and TCRdb's table has in-frame clones only and misses some. D and trimming were read from the DNA, whereas the V and J calls and clone size are those reported in that table. Of around 140,000 clones listed, approximately 88% are singletons. The CDR3 runs 19 residues. Losses at the gene ends were 3 bases for V and 2 bases for J; bases not matched to a gene: 16. CDR1 and CDR2 from the germline V gene are MDHEN and SYDVKM. The sequencing input was peripheral blood. The TCR was taken from a man between 60 and 70 years old with acute or convalescent COVID-19. The chain uses TRBV28 and TRBJ2-7, with TRBD1 matching 10 bases. CDR3 coding DNA: TGTGCCAGCAGTTTTAGACAGGGGGCTCGGTCCCGGGATACCTACGAGCAGTACTTC. It specifies CASSFRQGARSRDTYEQYF.